This is a list of T cell receptor beta chains from one sample in a study of T-cell reconstitution after alpha-beta-depleted transplantation in children. In TCRdb, the PCR reads were re-called with MiXCR into one record per CDR3 protein. The sample lists 420,000 or so distinct CDR3 sequences, approximately 11% seen once, with roughly 5.5% in the top ten. The material sequenced was PBMCs from the stem cell graft donor, taken from the stem cell graft. The origin of the receptors is a human donor who donated a stem cell graft to a child with acute myeloid leukemia. Both conserved end residues are part of each CDR3. D genes are given only for firm matches. Some rows mark clone size as missing; the rest say once, few, many or name a class of expanded clone.

J gene | clone size | V gene | D gene | CDR3 protein | CDR3 DNA
TRBJ2-1 | many | TRBV7-6 | - | CASSWGNNEQFF | TGTGCCAGCAGCTGGGGAAACAATGAGCAGTTCTTC
TRBJ2-1 | many | TRBV15 | TRBD2 | CATSRERGGPYEQFF | TGTGCCACCAGCAGAGAACGGGGGGGGCCATATGAGCAGTTCTTC
TRBJ1-6 | - | TRBV20-1 | - | CSLTEGLRNSPLHF | TGCAGTTTGACGGAGGGACTGAGAAATTCACCCCTCCACTTT
TRBJ1-1 | - | TRBV7-9 | - | CASSLEVRGRGAFF | TGTGCCAGCAGCTTAGAGGTTCGGGGGCGAGGAGCTTTCTTT
TRBJ2-2 | - | TRBV10-1 | - | CASGAGFNTGELFF | TGCGCCAGCGGGGCAGGGTTCAACACCGGGGAGCTGTTTTTT
TRBJ1-3 | - | TRBV9 | - | CASSIEGGSGNTIYF | TGTGCCAGCAGCATCGAAGGGGGGTCTGGAAACACCATATATTTT
TRBJ2-3 | - | TRBV5-1 | TRBD1 | CASSSTGVRTDTQYF | TGCGCCAGCAGCTCAACAGGGGTTAGGACAGATACGCAGTATTTT
TRBJ2-1 | - | TRBV10-3 | TRBD2 | CAISESRLAGAEQFF | TGTGCCATCAGTGAGTCGAGACTAGCGGGAGCTGAGCAGTTCTTC
TRBJ2-1 | many | TRBV9 | - | CASSVGPDSYNEQFF | TGTGCCAGCAGCGTAGGGCCGGATTCCTACAATGAGCAGTTCTTC
TRBJ1-6 | - | TRBV20-1 | - | CSARGRFSSYNSPLHF | TGCAGTGCTAGAGGCCGATTCAGCTCCTATAATTCACCCCTCCACTTT
TRBJ1-2 | - | TRBV9 | TRBD1 | CASSPGGRHYGYTF | TGTGCCAGCAGCCCAGGGGGACGACACTATGGCTACACCTTC
TRBJ2-7 | many | TRBV6-5 | TRBD1 | CASSLRDSYEQYF | TGTGCCAGCAGCCTACGGGACAGCTACGAGCAGTACTTC
TRBJ1-2 | many | TRBV15 | TRBD1 | CATRKGQGTYGYTF | TGTGCCACCAGGAAGGGACAGGGGACCTATGGCTACACCTTC
TRBJ2-6 | few | TRBV6-5 | - | CASSYSILQKNSGANVLTF | TGTGCCAGCAGTTACTCGATTCTTCAAAAGAACTCTGGGGCCAACGTCCTGACTTTC
TRBJ2-1 | - | TRBV7-9 | TRBD2 | CASSPHLGEGSYNEQFF | TGTGCCAGCAGCCCCCACTTGGGGGAGGGCTCCTACAATGAGCAGTTCTTC
TRBJ1-1 | - | TRBV5-1 | - | CASSLGAMNTEAFF | TGCGCCAGCAGCTTGGGTGCCATGAACACTGAAGCTTTCTTT
TRBJ1-2 | many | TRBV12-3/TRBV12-4 | - | CASSLGVRYGYTF | TGTGCCAGCAGTTTAGGTGTGAGATATGGCTACACCTTC
TRBJ2-1 | - | TRBV18 | - | CASSPGSALRFKNEQFF | TGTGCCAGCTCACCAGGCTCGGCTCTCCGGTTCAAGAATGAGCAGTTCTTC
TRBJ1-2 | few | TRBV5-4 | TRBD1 | CASSLSGTVYGYTF | TGTGCCAGCAGCTTGAGTGGGACAGTTTATGGCTACACCTTC
TRBJ2-5 | few | TRBV16 | TRBD1 | CASTTTGGQETQYF | TGTGCCAGCACCACGACAGGGGGACAAGAGACCCAGTACTTC
TRBJ2-1 | - | TRBV20-1 | - | CSARGRLNNEQFF | TGCAGTGCTAGAGGTCGGCTAAACAATGAGCAGTTCTTC
TRBJ2-5 | - | TRBV6-6 | - | CASSSQWMETQYF | TGTGCCAGCAGTTCCCAGTGGATGGAGACCCAGTACTTC
TRBJ2-1 | few | TRBV6-1 | TRBD2 | CASNRLAGVRNNEQFF | TGTGCCAGCAACAGACTAGCGGGAGTTCGAAACAATGAGCAGTTCTTC
TRBJ2-4 | few | TRBV5-1 | TRBD1 | CASSLEGGAVHIQYF | TGCGCCAGCAGCTTGGAAGGGGGCGCGGTTCACATTCAGTACTTC
TRBJ2-3 | few | TRBV7-2 | - | CASSPFSADTQYF | TGTGCCAGCAGCCCTTTTAGCGCAGATACGCAGTATTTT
TRBJ2-3 | few | TRBV5-1 | TRBD2 | CASSPGLAGGTGSTDTQYF | TGCGCCAGCAGCCCCGGACTAGCGGGAGGGACGGGGTCCACAGATACGCAGTATTTT
TRBJ2-5 | - | TRBV20-1 | TRBD2 | CSAPSGLLQETQYF | TGCAGTGCTCCCTCGGGACTATTACAAGAGACCCAGTACTTC
TRBJ2-3 | many | TRBV6-1 | - | CASTRGGTDTQYF | TGTGCCAGCACCCGAGGAGGCACAGATACGCAGTATTTT
TRBJ2-5 | - | TRBV5-1 | TRBD2 | CASSLDPGRVEETQYF | TGCGCCAGCAGCTTGGATCCAGGGAGGGTGGAGGAGACCCAGTACTTC
TRBJ1-2 | many | TRBV2 | - | CASSDGGRRNYGYTF | TGTGCCAGCAGTGATGGGGGCAGACGGAACTATGGCTACACCTTC
TRBJ2-1 | - | TRBV6-1 | TRBD1 | CASTPGGGTYNEQFF | TGTGCCAGCACTCCAGGGGGCGGGACCTACAATGAGCAGTTCTTC
TRBJ2-5 | few | TRBV24-1 | TRBD2 | CATSDNGTSQETQYF | TGTGCCACCAGTGATAACGGGACTAGCCAAGAGACCCAGTACTTC
TRBJ2-7 | - | TRBV20-1 | TRBD2 | CSARSPGTSDYEQYF | TGCAGTGCTAGATCCCCCGGGACTAGCGACTACGAGCAGTACTTC
TRBJ1-5 | - | TRBV12-3/TRBV12-4 | TRBD1 | CASTNRGNQPQHF | TGTGCCAGCACCAACAGGGGTAATCAGCCCCAGCATTTT
TRBJ1-1 | many | TRBV12-3/TRBV12-4 | - | CASSPLGRGRYTEAFF | TGTGCCAGCAGTCCTCTGGGGCGGGGGCGATACACTGAAGCTTTCTTT
TRBJ2-1 | few | TRBV5-5 | TRBD2 | CASSRGGVDNEQFF | TGTGCCAGCAGCCGCGGGGGGGTGGACAATGAGCAGTTCTTC
TRBJ2-2 | few | TRBV5-6 | - | CASSSRGRDTGELFF | TGTGCCAGCAGCTCCCGGGGCCGCGACACCGGGGAGCTGTTTTTT
TRBJ2-3 | few | TRBV7-8 | TRBD2 | CASSLAWAAGDTDTQYF | TGTGCCAGCAGCTTAGCGTGGGCAGCGGGAGACACAGATACGCAGTATTTT
TRBJ2-7 | - | TRBV7-3 | - | CASSQEAQGEQYF | TGTGCCAGCAGCCAGGAGGCGCAGGGCGAGCAGTACTTC
TRBJ2-7 | - | TRBV7-2 | TRBD2 | CASSLGTSGKYEQYF | TGTGCCAGCAGCTTGGGGACTAGCGGGAAGTACGAGCAGTACTTC
TRBJ2-7 | few | TRBV20-1 | TRBD2 | CSAPLGEGSYEQYF | TGCAGTGCCCCTTTGGGGGAGGGCTCCTACGAGCAGTACTTC
TRBJ1-3 | few | TRBV20-1 | - | CSARGQYNSGNTIYF | TGCAGTGCTAGAGGACAATATAACTCTGGAAACACCATATATTTT
TRBJ2-3 | many | TRBV12-3/TRBV12-4 | - | CASTPIGVDTQYF | TGTGCCAGCACTCCCATTGGGGTTGATACGCAGTATTTT
TRBJ2-2 | few | TRBV5-1 | - | CASSGPSWDAEGRNTGELFF | TGCGCCAGCAGCGGGCCCTCCTGGGACGCCGAGGGGCGTAACACCGGGGAGCTGTTTTTT
TRBJ2-7 | - | TRBV6-1 | - | CASTNPGLYEQYF | TGTGCCAGCACAAACCCGGGCCTCTACGAGCAGTACTTC
TRBJ2-7 | - | TRBV15 | - | CATSREATYEQYF | TGTGCCACCAGCAGAGAGGCTACCTACGAGCAGTACTTC
TRBJ2-7 | - | TRBV20-1 | TRBD2 | CSARMGLAGAYEQYF | TGCAGTGCTAGAATGGGACTAGCGGGGGCCTACGAGCAGTACTTC
TRBJ2-3 | - | TRBV20-1 | - | CSARVFWGPGQDTQYF | TGCAGTGCCCGCGTCTTCTGGGGGCCAGGTCAAGATACGCAGTATTTT
TRBJ1-2 | - | TRBV6-1 | - | CASSDPNVGDIGYTF | TGTGCCAGCAGTGATCCGAACGTGGGGGATATCGGCTACACCTTC
TRBJ2-5 | - | TRBV11-2 | - | CASSWAIAQETQYF | TGTGCCAGCAGCTGGGCCATAGCACAAGAGACCCAGTACTTC
TRBJ2-1 | many | TRBV5-1 | - | CASSFGQLVKNDEQFF | TGCGCCAGCAGCTTTGGGCAGCTCGTAAAAAATGATGAGCAGTTCTTC
TRBJ2-2 | - | TRBV7-6 | TRBD2 | CASSLGLAGIGTTGELFF | TGTGCCAGCAGCCTCGGACTAGCGGGAATTGGGACGACCGGGGAGCTGTTTTTT
TRBJ2-1 | - | TRBV12-3/TRBV12-4 | TRBD2 | CASSFGRELNEQFF | TGTGCCAGCAGTTTCGGGCGGGAGCTCAATGAGCAGTTCTTC
TRBJ2-5 | few | TRBV7-9 | TRBD2 | CASSSYSGRAEATQYF | TGTGCCAGCAGCTCCTATAGCGGGAGGGCCGAAGCGACCCAGTACTTC